This TCR beta chain was recorded in a study of T and B cells in COVID-19 patients. At the level of the study: Of under 25 active-infection patients, over 9 were critically ill with mechanical ventilation or extracorporeal membrane oxygenation. Whole-study results and caveats: Sorted SARS-CoV-2-responsive or tetramer+ T cells and CD4+, regulatory and CD8+ subsets were not yet sequenced. In COVID-19 patients, T cell receptor beta variable and joining gene use was reportedly strongly skewed.

This clonotype was observed a few times. The antigen is undetermined. Trimming at V came to 0 bases and at J to 3 bases, leaving 6 bases not matched to a gene. This CDR3 region has 16 residues. The germline V gene has CDR1 SGHDT and CDR2 YYEEEE. Each TRB amplification used 250-500 ng of genomic DNA from blood. BIOMED2 TRB-A/B primer pools were used in multiplex TRB PCR. TCRdb re-called the multiplex PCR reads through MiXCR, storing one row per CDR3 protein. The data contain 24,000 or so distinct CDR3 sequences, 32% of them singletons. Sequences were obtained from blood. This TCR was sampled from a human donor who had recovered from COVID-19. This sequence joins TRBV5-6 and TRBJ2-3; 8 bases line up with TRBD2. This CDR3 is CASSLDGGVSTDTQYF. As DNA, the CDR3 is TGTGCCAGCAGCTTGGACGGGGGGGTATCAACAGATACGCAGTATTTT.